The 26 T cell receptor beta chains below all came from one sample that was sequenced in a study of T-cell reconstitution after alpha-beta-depleted transplantation in children. Researchers prepared the TCRbeta library using unique molecular identifiers, the study reports. In TCRdb, the PCR reads were re-called with MiXCR into one record per CDR3 protein. Here the sample spans hundreds of thousands of distinct CDR3 sequences, about 17% being singletons. The sample consisted of PBMCs, mostly from graft donor cells, taken 360 days after TCRalphabeta/CD19-depleted stem cell transplant. These receptors were collected from a boy less than two years old who had a stem cell transplant for Wiskott-Aldrich syndrome, so the T cells may come from the graft donor.

The chain has TRBV6-1 and TRBJ2-2; 9 nucleotides match TRBD1. With 6 bases clipped from V and 5 bases from J, the junction kept 7 bases outside the gene matches. Germline-derived CDR1 and CDR2 are MNHNS and SASEGT. The CDR3 has 15 residues. The DNA of the CDR3 is TGTGCCAGCAGCCGAGGGACAGGGACGACCGGGGAGCTGTTTTTT. Protein sequence: CASSRGTGTTGELFF.

The gene calls are TRBV5-1 and TRBJ2-7; TRBD2 matches at 8 bases. This CDR3 has 15 residues. Germline lookup yields CDR1 SGHRS and CDR2 YFSETQ. V gave up 4 bases and J gave up 2 bases; unmatched junction bases: 8. CDR3 nucleotides: TGCGCCAGCAGCCCGGGACTAGTACCCACCTACGAGCAGTACTTC. Protein sequence: CASSPGLVPTYEQYF.

This sequence joins TRBV29-1 and TRBJ1-4; D remains ambiguous. The CDR3 totals 14 residues. The V end was cut by 5 bases, the J end by 0 bases, with 10 bases between. Germline CDR1 and CDR2: SQVTM and ANQGSEA. CDR3 nucleotide sequence: TGCAGCGTTCGGGAGGGTACAACTAATGAAAAACTGTTTTTT. It yields the protein CSVREGTTNEKLFF.

This clonotype appeared a few times. The junction and the germline gene differ at one end; a read error may be behind it. V usage is TRBV4-3 and J usage is TRBJ2-1, with D perhaps given as TRBD1 or TRBD2 (6 bases each). The germline V gene encodes CDR1 LGHNA and CDR2 YSLEER. This CDR3 contains 20 residues. Here the CDR3 DNA reads TGCGCTAGCAGCCAGGTGGGAACAGGGTCCCTGGGGGGTGGAGACAATGAGCAGTTCTTC. It specifies CASSQVGTGSLGGGDNEQFF.

The chain employs TRBV7-2 and TRBJ2-5; TRBD2 aligns across 7 bases. This CDR3 is 15 amino acids long. V lost 5 bases to trimming and J lost 5 bases; unmatched junction nucleotides: 11. Germline CDR1 is SGHTA and CDR2 is FQGNSA. In nucleotides, the CDR3 is TGTGCCAGCAGCCCCCCGCGAGCGGGGCGGGAGACCCAGTACTTC. It is translated as CASSPPRAGRETQYF.

This CDR3 reads CASSFLRGKRPETQYF. CDR3 in DNA: TGTGCCAGCAGCTTCCTCCGGGGCAAGAGGCCCGAGACCCAGTACTTC. This sequence joins TRBV7-9 and TRBJ2-5; perhaps D is TRBD1 or TRBD2 (5 bases each). The germline V gene encodes CDR1 SEHNR and CDR2 FQNEAQ (reference sequence). Trimming pared 3 bases from V and 5 bases from J, leaving 19 bases between. CDR3 length equals 16 residues.

This rearrangement joins TRBV12-3 or TRBV12-4 to TRBJ2-2, with 11 positions matching TRBD2. The CDR3 is 17 amino acids. V lost 3 bases and J lost 1; bases outside the gene matches: 4. CDR3 protein: CASSFSLAGGNTGELFF. The DNA for the CDR3 is TGTGCCAGCAGTTTTAGCCTAGCGGGAGGGAACACCGGGGAGCTGTTTTTT.

This clonotype has just a few counts. The CDR3 sequence is CASGIIYNEQFF. The CDR3 nucleotides read TGTGCCAGCGGGATAATCTACAATGAGCAGTTCTTC. The chain links TRBV13 to TRBJ2-1; D call uncertain. Germline CDR1 reads PRHDT; CDR2 reads FYEKMQ (reference sequence). V gave up 8 bases and J gave up 3 bases, with 8 bases separating them. This CDR3 is 12 amino acids long.

This clonotype has only a few counts. The chain is built from TRBV20-1 and TRBJ2-7; D perhaps matches TRBD1 (6 bases). Looked up from germline, CDR1 is DFQATT and CDR2 is SNEGSKA (reference sequence). V was shortened by 6 bases and J by 3 bases, with 18 bases between the two germline ends. The CDR3 is made up of 14 amino acids. The CDR3 DNA is TGCAGTGCCACCCGGGACATGGGCGACTACGAGCAGTACTTC. Translation gives CSATRDMGDYEQYF.

V and J are TRBV20-1 and TRBJ2-1; D is possibly TRBD2 (5 bases). The CDR3 spans 14 residues. The V gene lost 1 base and the J gene lost 6 bases, with 13 bases spanning the gap. Per germline, CDR1 DFQATT and CDR2 SNEGSKA (reference sequence). This CDR3 reads CSARVGGPPNEQFF. As DNA, the CDR3 is TGCAGTGCTAGAGTCGGCGGGCCGCCCAATGAGCAGTTCTTC.

The rearrangement joins TRBV21-1 to TRBJ2-1; the tabulated D call, TRBD1, remains unverified against the DNA. TRBV21-1 is a pseudogene segment. The CDR3 runs to 17 residues. The CDR3 DNA reads TGTGCCAGCAGCAACCCCCGGCCGGGGGGGAATCACAATGAGCAGTTCTTC. As protein: CASSNPRPGGNHNEQFF.

Only a few counts were recorded for this clonotype. The chain links TRBV20-1 to TRBJ2-3, with 8 positions matching TRBD1. Per the germline V gene, CDR1 is DFQATT and CDR2 is SNEGSKA (reference sequence). This CDR3 comprises 14 residues. With V trimmed by 3 bases and J by 3 bases, 5 bases remained unmatched. Written as DNA, the CDR3 is TGCAGTGCTAGTCGGACAGGGAGGACAGATACGCAGTATTTT. This translates into CSASRTGRTDTQYF.

The V call is TRBV11-2, the J call TRBJ2-7; D is uncertain. Germline CDR1 and CDR2: SGHAT and FQNNGV. The V end lost 3 bases, the J end lost 0 bases, and 12 bases lay between the germline ends. This CDR3 region has 15 residues. This CDR3 is CASSLGGHSSYEQYF. CDR3 nucleotides: TGTGCCAGCAGCTTGGGTGGGCACAGCTCCTACGAGCAGTACTTC.

The J gene is TRBJ2-2, the V gene TRBV20-1; a weak D match, TRBD2 (5 bases). CDR1 and CDR2 from the germline V gene are DFQATT and SNEGSKA (reference sequence). This CDR3 is built from 11 residues. V was cut by 7 bases and J by 4 bases, with 7 bases left in between. Written as DNA, the CDR3 is TGCAGTGGGACTCTCACCGGGGAGCTGTTTTTT. This translates into CSGTLTGELFF.

This clonotype was observed a handful of times. J is TRBJ2-6 and V is TRBV5-6, with unresolved D. The CDR3 totals 15 residues. Per germline, CDR1 SGHDT and CDR2 YYEEEE. The V end was cut by 0 bases, the J end by 0 bases, with 4 bases between. The CDR3 loop reads CASSLGDSGANVLTF. Here the CDR3 DNA reads TGTGCCAGCAGCTTGGGAGACTCTGGGGCCAACGTCCTGACTTTC.

This clonotype has only a few counts. V is TRBV3-1 and J is TRBJ2-3; unclear D gene. CDR3 length: 15 amino acids. The V gene lost 0 bases and the J gene lost 2 bases, with 9 bases spanning the gap. Germline V gene lookup returns CDR1 LGHDT and CDR2 YNNKEL (reference sequence). The CDR3 DNA is TGTGCCAGCAGCCAAGAAGTGGGGTCCACAGATACGCAGTATTTT. It codes for CASSQEVGSTDTQYF.

This clonotype occurred a few times. The rearrangement joins TRBV7-2 to TRBJ1-1; D possibly corresponds to TRBD1 (5 bases). CDR3 length: 13 residues. Germline-derived CDR1 and CDR2 are SGHTA and FQGNSA. V shed 2 bases and J shed 5 bases, with 9 bases lying between them. This CDR3 reads CASSLQGWTEAFF. CDR3 DNA sequence: TGTGCCAGCAGCTTACAGGGTTGGACTGAAGCTTTCTTT. Full variable domain (remainder filled in from reference TRBV7-2 and TRBJ1-1): GAGVSQSPSNKVTEKGKDVELRCDPISGHTALYWYRQSLGQGLEFLIYFQGNSAPDKSGLPSDRFSAERTGGSVSTLTIQRTQQEDSAVYLCASSLQGWTEAFFGQGTRLTVV.

This clonotype was detected only once. This chain uses TRBV7-2 with TRBJ2-3; 9 bases align to TRBD1. V shed 5 bases, J shed 8 bases, and the junction held 11 bases outside the gene matches. The CDR3 covers 15 residues. Germline-derived CDR1 and CDR2 are SGHTA and FQGNSA. The CDR3 region has the DNA TGTGCCAGCAGCCAACCCGGGGGACAGGGACCTACGCAGTATTTT. It encodes CASSQPGGQGPTQYF. Together with reference TRBV7-2 and TRBJ2-3, the CDR3 gives the full variable domain: GAGVSQSPSNKVTEKGKDVELRCDPISGHTALYWYRQSLGQGLEFLIYFQGNSAPDKSGLPSDRFSAERTGGSVSTLTIQRTQQEDSAVYLCASSQPGGQGPTQYFGPGTRLTVL.

This clonotype was counted a few times. This rearrangement joins TRBV19 to TRBJ2-7, with D possibly TRBD1 on 6 matching bases. Per germline, CDR1 LNHDA and CDR2 SQIVND (reference sequence). The CDR3 runs 18 residues. The germline V and J ends were trimmed by 3 bases and 8 bases, with 29 bases remaining between them. CDR3 nucleotides: TGTGCCAGTAGTATCGGAGGTGCGCCAAGGGGGATCCGGGACAAGCAGTACTTC. Protein product: CASSIGGAPRGIRDKQYF.

In this sample, this clonotype turned up a few times. The chain combines TRBV20-1 with TRBJ2-1; maybe TRBD2 (5 bases). Germline V gene data show CDR1 as DFQATT and CDR2 as SNEGSKA (reference sequence). This CDR3 spans 14 amino acids. Trimming pared 6 bases from V and 7 bases from J, leaving 19 bases between. CDR3 residues: CSAARLRRSNEQFF. DNA for the CDR3: TGCAGTGCAGCTAGACTACGCCGATCAAATGAGCAGTTCTTC.

This clonotype was found a few times. The chain combines TRBV20-1 with TRBJ2-1; TRBD1 is a possible D gene (6 bases). Trimming shortened V by 7 bases and J by 2 bases, and 12 bases separated the two germline ends. The germline V gene has CDR1 DFQATT and CDR2 SNEGSKA (reference sequence). The CDR3 has 13 amino acids. This CDR3 reads CSVLRDTYNEQFF. In DNA, the CDR3 is TGCAGTGTCCTACGGGACACCTACAATGAGCAGTTCTTC.

CDR3 region: CATSERRDRNQPQHF. CDR3 coding DNA: TGTGCCACCAGCGAACGGCGAGATCGCAATCAGCCCCAGCATTTT. The chain couples TRBV24-1 to TRBJ1-5; D uncertain. Deletions cut 7 bases from V and 2 bases from J, with 14 bases between. The V gene's germline CDR1 is KGHDR and CDR2 SFDVKD. This CDR3 contains 15 residues.

This clonotype has more than one count but fewer than ten. The chain couples TRBV4-1 to TRBJ2-1; D remains ambiguous. The germline V and J ends were trimmed by 0 bases and 4 bases, with 13 bases remaining between them. Germline V gene lookup returns CDR1 MGHRA and CDR2 YSYEKL. The CDR3 covers 16 residues. CDR3 nucleotides: TGCGCCAGCAGCCAAGAAAGGTGGGCCTTGTACAATGAGCAGTTCTTC. Translating it yields CASSQERWALYNEQFF.

This clonotype was observed a handful of times. This chain connects TRBV20-1 to TRBJ2-2, with a possible D match to TRBD1 (6 bases). The V gene lost 6 bases and the J gene lost 5 bases, with 16 bases spanning the gap. Germline V gene data show CDR1 as DFQATT and CDR2 as SNEGSKA (reference sequence). The CDR3 consists of 14 residues. The CDR3 bases are TGCAGTGCGTTAACTGGGGGCGGGACCGGGGAGCTGTTTTTT. It translates to CSALTGGGTGELFF.

This clonotype was counted only a few times. The rearrangement joins TRBV6-1 to TRBJ2-4; 10 bases align to TRBD1. The germline gives CDR1 MNHNS, CDR2 SASEGT. Trimming took 4 bases from V and 6 from J; bases not matched to a gene: 3. The CDR3 has 14 residues. CDR3 sequence (DNA): TGTGCCAGCAGTGGTCGACAGGGGGCAAACATTCAGTACTTC. Protein sequence: CASSGRQGANIQYF.

This clonotype was found many times. This chain joins TRBV24-1 and TRBJ2-1; D possibly uses TRBD1 or TRBD2 (5 bases each). Trimming removed 2 bases at V and 7 bases at J, with 14 bases between. The CDR3 consists of 15 residues. Germline lookup yields CDR1 KGHDR and CDR2 SFDVKD. The CDR3 nucleotides are TGTGCCACCAGTGATTCAGGGAGACTCCGGAATGAGCAGTTCTTC. It is translated as CATSDSGRLRNEQFF.